The next 29 T cell receptor beta chains were all read from a single sample in a study of T-cell reconstitution after alpha-beta-depleted transplantation in children. TCRbeta library preparation incorporated unique molecular identifiers. TCRdb re-derived calls from the PCR reads in MiXCR, one entry per CDR3 protein. This sample has under 300,000 distinct CDR3 sequences, with around 10% found just once. This specimen was peripheral blood, taken 180 days after TCRalphabeta/CD19-depleted stem cell transplant. These receptors originate from a male patient aged 2 to 10 who had a stem cell transplant for chronic granulomatous disease, so the T cells may come from the graft donor.

This clonotype was recorded at least ten times. In DNA form, the CDR3 reads TGCAGTGCTAGAGGGACCGGGGAGCTGTTTTTT. This codes for CSARGTGELFF. This chain connects TRBV20-1 to TRBJ2-2; D remains unclear. Trimming removed 1 base at V and 5 bases at J, with 2 bases between. The germline V gene has CDR1 DFQATT and CDR2 SNEGSKA (reference sequence). The CDR3 runs 11 residues.

The chain recombines TRBV15 with TRBJ2-5; D ambiguous. The germline CDR1 and CDR2 sequences are LNHNV and YYDKDF (reference sequence). The CDR3 covers 17 residues. V lost 0 bases to trimming and J lost 3 bases, with 17 bases between them. In DNA, the CDR3 is TGTGCCACCAGCAGAGATACCCACAGTCTCAGGAAAGAGACCCAGTACTTC. This codes for CATSRDTHSLRKETQYF.

This clonotype was observed many times. The J gene is TRBJ1-2, the V gene TRBV28; 8 nucleotides line up with TRBD1. The germline V gene encodes CDR1 MDHEN and CDR2 SYDVKM. Germline trimming cut 6 bases from V and 9 bases from J; bases unmatched to any gene: 15. CDR3 length: 15 residues. CDR3: CASRQTGAPGFSYTF. The CDR3 coding sequence is TGTGCCAGCAGGCAGACAGGGGCCCCGGGTTTTAGCTACACCTTC.

At least ten counts were recorded for this clonotype. This sequence joins TRBV5-1 and TRBJ2-3, with a tentative D call TRBD1 (6 bases). Trimming cost V 2 bases and J 5 bases, with 9 bases left between them. In germline, CDR1 is SGHRS, CDR2 YFSETQ. The CDR3 length is 13 residues. This CDR3 reads CASSLQGRDTQYF. CDR3 sequence (DNA): TGCGCCAGCAGCTTACAGGGTAGAGATACGCAGTATTTT.

Many counts were recorded for this clonotype. The chain recombines TRBV28 with TRBJ2-7, with unresolved D. Per the germline V gene, CDR1 is MDHEN and CDR2 is SYDVKM. Trimming left V 6 bases short and J 3 bases short, with 18 bases between. The CDR3 loop spans 15 amino acids. This chain's CDR3 is CASSPRAHQHYEQYF. The CDR3 nucleotides are TGTGCCAGCAGCCCCCGGGCACACCAGCACTACGAGCAGTACTTC.

This clonotype was seen many times. V gene TRBV18 combines with J gene TRBJ1-1; D uncertain. V dropped 1 base and J dropped 8 bases, with 11 bases sitting between them. CDR1 and CDR2 (germline): KGHSH, LQKENI. This CDR3 contains 13 residues. The CDR3 is CASSPLTAGEAFF. CDR3 DNA: TGTGCCAGCTCACCACTCACGGCGGGAGAAGCTTTCTTT.

This clonotype has just a few counts. This rearrangement joins TRBV20-1 to TRBJ2-2; D gene unclear. CDR3 length: 13 residues. Trimming left V 0 bases short and J 6 bases short, with 8 bases between. Germline assignment: CDR1 DFQATT and CDR2 SNEGSKA (reference sequence). The CDR3 DNA is TGCAGTGCTAGAGAGGAAATGGCCGGGGAGCTGTTTTTT. Amino acids: CSAREEMAGELFF.

This clonotype was seen many times. The V and J genes are TRBV12-3 or TRBV12-4 and TRBJ1-6, with no clear D. The CDR3 has 14 amino acids. V lost 2 bases and J 8 bases, leaving 10 bases between the germline ends. Here the CDR3 DNA reads TGTGCCAGCAGTTTACGGGGTCAGGATTCACCCCTCCACTTT. The encoded protein is CASSLRGQDSPLHF.

This clonotype was observed at least ten times. J is TRBJ2-5 and V is TRBV11-3; D tentatively fits TRBD1 or TRBD2 (5 bases each). The germline V and J ends were trimmed by 5 bases and 4 bases, with 17 bases remaining between them. The CDR3 has 15 residues. Germline-derived CDR1 and CDR2 are SGHNT and YENEEA. Written as DNA, the CDR3 is TGTGCCAGCAGCCTAAAGGGGAGAAGTGGAGAGACCCAGTACTTC. It is translated as CASSLKGRSGETQYF.

This clonotype has a count of ten or more. This sequence joins TRBV12-3 or TRBV12-4 and TRBJ1-1; D is ambiguous. V lost 2 bases, J lost 5 bases, and 6 bases lay in between. This CDR3 region has 12 residues. The CDR3 DNA reads TGTGCCAGCAGTTTAATTGGGACTGAAGCTTTCTTT. Translated, it gives CASSLIGTEAFF.

This clonotype was seen many times. The CDR3 sequence is CSVELALSGNTIYF. The CDR3 DNA sequence: TGCAGCGTTGAACTTGCCCTCTCTGGAAACACCATATATTTT. The chain employs TRBV29-1 and TRBJ1-3; D gene unclear. Looked up from germline, CDR1 is SQVTM and CDR2 is ANQGSEA. The CDR3 has 14 residues. V dropped 2 bases and J dropped 0 bases, with 8 bases sitting between them.

The V gene is TRBV28, the J gene TRBJ2-1; 8 bases map to TRBD2. Trimming at V came to 4 bases and at J to 9 bases, leaving 5 bases not matched to a gene. CDR1 and CDR2 (germline): MDHEN, SYDVKM. This CDR3 is built from 13 residues. The CDR3 DNA reads as TGTGCCAGCAGTTCCCGGACTAGCTCTGAGCAGTTCTTC. It translates to CASSSRTSSEQFF.

For this clonotype: A single base separates this from a much larger clone, so it may be a read error. This rearrangement joins TRBV20-1 to TRBJ1-5; D possibly corresponds to TRBD1 (5 bases). CDR3 length: 13 residues. Per the germline V gene, CDR1 is DFQATT and CDR2 is SNEGSKA (reference sequence). The CDR3 sequence is CTASNGGSQPQHF. In DNA, the CDR3 is TGCACTGCTAGTAACGGGGGGAGCCAGCCCCAGCATTTT.

This clonotype was seen a few times. V is TRBV12-3 or TRBV12-4 and J is TRBJ2-5; D might be TRBD2 (6 bases). Trimming shortened V by 6 bases and J by 5 bases, and 19 bases separated the two germline ends. CDR3 size: 15 residues. The CDR3 sequence: CASSHPQGGLETQYF. The CDR3 DNA sequence: TGTGCCAGCAGCCACCCCCAGGGAGGATTGGAGACCCAGTACTTC.

The chain couples TRBV25-1 to TRBJ2-7; 11 bases are a match to TRBD1. CDR3 length: 16 residues. V lost 2 bases to trimming and J lost 5 bases; unmatched junction nucleotides: 8. Germline V gene sequence: CDR1 MGHDK, CDR2 SYGVNS. The CDR3, as DNA: TGTGCCAGCAGTGAAGCCCGGACAGGGGGCAACAACGAGCAGTACTTC. As protein: CASSEARTGGNNEQYF.

This clonotype showed up many times. The V gene is TRBV3-1, the J gene TRBJ2-7; no firm D call. Germline-derived CDR1 and CDR2 are LGHDT and YNNKEL (reference sequence). This CDR3 has 14 residues. V gave up 3 bases and J gave up 1 base, with 10 bases separating them. For the CDR3, the DNA is TGTGCCAGCAGCCACCGGCGGAGATCCTACGAGCAGTACTTC. Protein sequence: CASSHRRRSYEQYF.

DNA for the CDR3: TGTGCCAGCAGCGCGGACAGGGGAGATACGCAGTATTTT. This codes for CASSADRGDTQYF. This chain uses TRBV5-4 with TRBJ2-3, with 9 bases fitting TRBD1. The ends lost 4 bases at V and 5 bases at J; junction bases unmatched: 2. The CDR3 spans 13 residues. Germline CDR1 reads SGHNT; CDR2 reads YYREEE (reference sequence).

This clonotype was seen ten or more times. The CDR3 sequence is CASSFTNYGYTF. DNA of the CDR3: TGTGCCAGCAGTTTTACTAACTATGGCTACACCTTC. The rearrangement joins TRBV28 to TRBJ1-2; D remains ambiguous. From germline, CDR1 is MDHEN and CDR2 SYDVKM. Trimming took 3 bases from V and 0 from J, leaving 2 bases between them. The CDR3 runs 12 residues.

This clonotype was counted between two and nine times. The gene calls are TRBV11-3 and TRBJ2-2; D may correspond to TRBD1 or TRBD2 (7 bases each). Germline V gives CDR1 SGHNT, CDR2 YENEEA. This CDR3 contains 17 residues. Trimming removed 2 bases at V and 6 bases at J, with 19 bases between. CDR3 DNA: TGTGCCAGCAGCTTACTCTGGGGCAGGGGGGGAGCCGGGGAGCTGTTTTTT. Translating it yields CASSLLWGRGGAGELFF.

In this sample, this clonotype turned up many times. The rearrangement links TRBV11-2 to TRBJ2-1; 11 bases agree with TRBD2. The CDR3 loop spans 16 amino acids. Germline CDR1 reads SGHAT; CDR2 reads FQNNGV. V lost 4 bases to trimming and J lost 2 bases; unmatched junction nucleotides: 4. The CDR3 nucleotides read TGTGCCAGCAGCTCCCGACTAGCGGGGACCTACAATGAGCAGTTCTTC. Translating gives CASSSRLAGTYNEQFF.

This clonotype turned up a few times. The chain recombines TRBV6-2 or TRBV6-3 with TRBJ2-5, with 12 bases lining up with TRBD2. With 6 bases clipped from V and 4 bases from J, the junction kept 12 bases outside the gene matches. Per germline, CDR1 MNHEY and CDR2 SVGEGT. The CDR3 is made up of 17 amino acids. DNA for the CDR3: TGTGCCAGCAGCTACCGAAGACTAGCGGGAGTGGGAGAGACCCAGTACTTC. Protein: CASSYRRLAGVGETQYF.

This clonotype was found many times. The J gene is TRBJ2-1, the V gene TRBV18, with 15 bases that match TRBD2. The trim removed 4 bases at V and 3 bases at J, leaving 10 bases unmatched. The CDR3 runs 19 residues. Germline CDR1 KGHSH, CDR2 LQKENI. The CDR3 sequence is CASSHPGLAGGRHYNEQFF. The CDR3 DNA is TGTGCCAGCTCACACCCGGGACTAGCGGGAGGAAGGCACTACAATGAGCAGTTCTTC. Together with reference TRBV18 and TRBJ2-1, the CDR3 gives the full variable domain: NAGVMQNPRHLVRRRGQEARLRCSPMKGHSHVYWYRQLPEEGLKFMVYLQKENIIDESGMPKERFSAEFPKEGPSILRIQQVVRGDSAAYFCASSHPGLAGGRHYNEQFFGPGTRLTVL.

This clonotype was seen at least ten times. The chain couples TRBV29-1 to TRBJ2-1; D is perhaps TRBD1 (6 bases). The germline V and J ends were trimmed by 3 bases and 3 bases, with 15 bases remaining between them. The CDR3 contains 15 residues. Germline values: CDR1 SQVTM, CDR2 ANQGSEA. CDR3: CSVETDRWGYNEQFF. CDR3 DNA: TGCAGCGTTGAGACCGACAGGTGGGGCTACAATGAGCAGTTCTTC.

This clonotype was picked up many times. V is TRBV3-1 and J is TRBJ2-1; TRBD1 matches at 10 bases. The CDR3 has 13 amino acids. Germline V gene data show CDR1 as LGHDT and CDR2 as YNNKEL (reference sequence). V lost 6 bases to trimming and J lost 8 bases; unmatched junction nucleotides: 4. CDR3 protein: CASRRQGAYEQFF. CDR3 DNA: TGTGCCAGCAGAAGACAGGGGGCCTATGAGCAGTTCTTC.

In its sample, this clonotype was seen many times. This chain uses TRBV6-5 with TRBJ2-2, with no clear D. The germline V gene has CDR1 MNHEY and CDR2 SVGAGI. V lost 2 bases to trimming and J lost 2 bases, with 6 bases between them. The CDR3 has 14 residues. The CDR3 sequence is CASSYARNTGELFF. The DNA of the CDR3 is TGTGCCAGCAGTTACGCCAGAAACACCGGGGAGCTGTTTTTT.

A note on this clonotype: One base away lies a much larger clone, so this may be a sequencing read error. The genes are TRBV7-3 and TRBJ2-1; the D gene is possibly TRBD2 (7 bases). The V and J ends lost 5 bases and 10 bases respectively, with 18 bases between them. This CDR3 is built from 14 residues. CDR1 and CDR2 from the germline V gene are SGHTA and FQGTGA. In nucleotides, the CDR3 is TGTGCCAGCAGCAGGGGGGGGCCTAGCTCAGAGCAGTTCTTC. This sequence encodes CASSRGGPSSEQFF.

The chain is built from TRBV4-1 and TRBJ1-5; 8 nucleotides align to TRBD1. The germline V gene encodes CDR1 MGHRA and CDR2 YSYEKL. The CDR3 contains 16 residues. V shed 1 base, J shed 8 bases, and the junction held 10 bases outside the gene matches. Here the CDR3 DNA reads TGCGCCAGCAGCCAAGTTCCGGGACAGGCTAAAGAGCCCCAGCATTTT. This translates into CASSQVPGQAKEPQHF.

This clonotype was observed many times. The V and J genes are TRBV7-9 and TRBJ2-7, with 7 bases that match TRBD1. Germline V gene data show CDR1 as SEHNR and CDR2 as FQNEAQ (reference sequence). Germline trimming cut 4 bases from V and 1 base from J; bases unmatched to any gene: 7. The CDR3 totals 15 residues. The CDR3 loop is CASSWWGTESYEQYF. CDR3 sequence (DNA): TGTGCCAGCAGCTGGTGGGGGACAGAATCCTACGAGCAGTACTTC. The full variable domain, in which reference TRBV7-9 and TRBJ2-7 provide the parts outside the CDR3, is DTGVSQNPRHKITKRGQNVTFRCDPISEHNRLYWYRQTLGQGPEFLTYFQNEAQLEKSRLLSDRFSAERPKGSFSTLEIQRTEQGDSAMYLCASSWWGTESYEQYFGPGTRLTVT.

This clonotype showed up many times. This chain links TRBV29-1 with TRBJ1-1; D unresolved. The CDR3 covers 11 residues. Trimming took off 3 bases at V and 7 bases at J, with 9 bases between the two ends. Germline loops: CDR1 SQVTM, CDR2 ANQGSEA. The CDR3: CSVDEQVEAFF. In DNA, the CDR3 is TGCAGCGTTGACGAGCAGGTTGAAGCTTTCTTT. Complete variable domain (other parts from reference TRBV29-1 and TRBJ1-1): SAVISQKPSRDICQRGTSLTIQCQVDSQVTMMFWYRQQPGQSLTLIATANQGSEATYESGFVIDKFPISRPNLTFSTLTVSNMSPEDSSIYLCSVDEQVEAFFGQGTRLTVV.